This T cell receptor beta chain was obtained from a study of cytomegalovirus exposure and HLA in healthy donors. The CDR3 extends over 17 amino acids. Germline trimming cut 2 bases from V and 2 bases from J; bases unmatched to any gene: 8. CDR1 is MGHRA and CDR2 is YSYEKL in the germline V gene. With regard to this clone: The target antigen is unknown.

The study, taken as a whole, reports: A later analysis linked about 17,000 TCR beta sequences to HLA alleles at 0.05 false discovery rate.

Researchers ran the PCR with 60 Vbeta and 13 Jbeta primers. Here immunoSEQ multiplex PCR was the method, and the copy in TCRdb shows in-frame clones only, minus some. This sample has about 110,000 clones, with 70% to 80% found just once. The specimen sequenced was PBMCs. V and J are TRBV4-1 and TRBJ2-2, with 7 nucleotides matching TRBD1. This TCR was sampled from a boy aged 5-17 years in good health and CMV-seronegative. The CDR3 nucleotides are TGCGCCAGCAGCCAACCCAGGGGACAGAGAAACACCGGGGAGCTGTTTTTT. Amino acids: CASSQPRGQRNTGELFF.